The 19 T cell receptor beta chains presented below share a single source sample, sequenced in a study of CD8 T cells in Susac syndrome. The authors reverse transcribed roughly 0.5 to 1 ug RNA with random hexamers. Each CDR3 protein is one row after TCRdb ran MiXCR on the immunoSEQ multiplex PCR reads. The sample gives just over 300,000 distinct CDR3 sequences, about 92% of which show up once; approximately 0.065% is in the top ten. Sequencing was done on a sample of CD4+ T cells from PBMCs. The origin of the receptors is a human donor with multiple sclerosis.

The chain couples TRBV2 to TRBJ2-1, with 13 bases aligning to TRBD2. The germline V gene has CDR1 SNHLY and CDR2 FYNNEI. This CDR3 contains 15 residues. V was clipped by 10 bases and J by 7 bases; unmatched bases: 10. The CDR3: CATQWSTSGRNEQFF. In nucleotides, the CDR3 is TGTGCCACACAGTGGTCGACTAGCGGGAGGAATGAGCAGTTCTTC.

V and J are TRBV29-1 and TRBJ1-2, with a possible D match to TRBD1 (6 bases). The CDR3 extends over 12 amino acids. Trimming pared 3 bases from V and 5 bases from J, leaving 10 bases between. The germline V gene has CDR1 SQVTM and CDR2 ANQGSEA. In DNA, the CDR3 is TGCAGCGTTGAGCGAGGGGGATATGGCTACACCTTC. Its protein is CSVERGGYGYTF.

This clonotype was counted a single time. This chain uses TRBV2 with TRBJ2-2; no reliable D call. Germline V gene lookup returns CDR1 SNHLY and CDR2 FYNNEI. The V end lost 6 bases, the J end lost 3 bases, and 14 bases lay between the germline ends. This CDR3 has 15 amino acids. CDR3 DNA: TGTGCCAGCAGCCCGTATCTACCGGACACCGGGGAGCTGTTTTTT. It is translated as CASSPYLPDTGELFF.

This clonotype was observed once. This sequence joins TRBV7-9 and TRBJ1-2, with D possibly being TRBD1 (5 bases). V was pared by 4 bases and J by 4 bases, with 10 bases between. CDR1 is SEHNR, CDR2 FQNEAQ, per germline (reference sequence). CDR3 length: 13 amino acids. CDR3 protein: CASSSGTFYGYTF. CDR3 coding DNA: TGTGCCAGCAGCTCGGGGACTTTCTATGGCTACACCTTC.

This clonotype was seen only a few times. The V call is TRBV11-2, the J call TRBJ1-1; tentatively, D is TRBD1 (6 bases). The germline gives CDR1 SGHAT, CDR2 FQNNGV. V shed 5 bases and J shed 6 bases, with 10 bases lying between them. This CDR3 comprises 12 residues. The CDR3 nucleotides are TGTGCCAGCAGCCCGGGGGGCGCTGAAGCTTTCTTT. This translates into CASSPGGAEAFF.

V usage is TRBV11-2 and J usage is TRBJ1-6; no clear D. Germline V gene data show CDR1 as SGHAT and CDR2 as FQNNGV. The V end was cut by 4 bases, the J end by 8 bases, with 15 bases between. The CDR3 spans 15 residues. CDR3 in DNA: TGTGCCAGCAGCTCACGGGGAGCGTTTGATTCACCCCTCCACTTT. It encodes CASSSRGAFDSPLHF. Using reference TRBV11-2 and TRBJ1-6 for the parts outside the CDR3, the full variable domain is EAGVAQSPRYKIIEKRQSVAFWCNPISGHATLYWYQQILGQGPKLLIQFQNNGVVDDSQLPKDRFSAERLKGVDSTLKIQPAKLEDSAVYLCASSSRGAFDSPLHFGNGTRLTVT.

The V call is TRBV11-1, the J call TRBJ2-2, with 7 bases lining up with TRBD1. The germline gives CDR1 SGHAT, CDR2 FQDESV (reference sequence). The V gene end was trimmed by 8 bases and the J gene end by 3 bases; junction bases not matched to a gene: 9. CDR3 length: 15 residues. For the CDR3, the DNA is TGTGCCAGCGGTGGGACGGGACAGTACACCGGGGAGCTGTTTTTT. It yields the protein CASGGTGQYTGELFF.

The chain has TRBV19 and TRBJ1-1, with a tentative D call TRBD1 (5 bases). Germline V gives CDR1 LNHDA, CDR2 SQIVND (reference sequence). Trimming removed 4 bases from V and 9 bases from J, with 18 bases in between. The CDR3 contains 14 residues. The CDR3 is CASSTLGTLGKAFF. CDR3 in DNA: TGTGCCAGTAGTACTCTCGGGACCCTCGGAAAAGCTTTCTTT.

A single count supports this clonotype. The rearrangement joins TRBV7-6 to TRBJ2-3; 7 bases line up with TRBD1. This CDR3 region has 15 residues. Germline V gives CDR1 SGHVS, CDR2 FNYEAQ. V trimming: 1 base; J trimming: 1 base; junction bases outside the gene matches: 2. The CDR3 nucleotides read TGTGCCAGCAGCTTAGTCGGGACAGGCACAGATACGCAGTATTTT. It codes for CASSLVGTGTDTQYF.

V gene TRBV25-1 combines with J gene TRBJ2-1, with 8 positions matching TRBD2. The trim removed 5 bases at V and 9 bases at J, leaving 12 bases unmatched. Germline V gene data show CDR1 as MGHDK and CDR2 as SYGVNS. This CDR3 spans 15 amino acids. The CDR3 is CASSTGVAGKGEQFF. CDR3 bases: TGTGCCAGCAGTACTGGGGTAGCGGGAAAGGGTGAGCAGTTCTTC.

The chain employs TRBV30 and TRBJ2-1; either TRBD1 or TRBD2 may supply D (5 bases each). Looked up from germline, CDR1 is GTSNPN and CDR2 is SVGIG (reference sequence). V gave up 2 bases and J gave up 9 bases, with 20 bases separating them. The CDR3 runs to 15 residues. CDR3 sequence: CAWSPRWDLRGEQFF. CDR3 sequence (DNA): TGTGCCTGGAGTCCGCGTTGGGACCTAAGGGGTGAGCAGTTCTTC.

The V gene is TRBV7-9, the J gene TRBJ1-1; unclear D gene. CDR3 length: 16 amino acids. V was shortened by 8 bases and J by 0 bases, with 19 bases between the two germline ends. Germline lookup yields CDR1 SEHNR and CDR2 FQNEAQ (reference sequence). The CDR3 loop reads CASPRSPGNMNTEAFF. The CDR3 nucleotides are TGTGCCAGCCCCCGAAGCCCAGGTAACATGAACACTGAAGCTTTCTTT.

The chain combines TRBV5-6 with TRBJ1-2; D may be TRBD1 (6 bases). Trimming stripped 2 bases from V and 3 bases from J, with 14 bases between. The germline V gene encodes CDR1 SGHDT and CDR2 YYEEEE. CDR3 length equals 15 residues. The CDR3 spells CASSFPGAVDYGYTF. The DNA for the CDR3 is TGTGCCAGCAGCTTCCCGGGGGCAGTGGACTATGGCTACACCTTC.

The chain joins TRBV2 to TRBJ1-1; D gene uncertain. The V end lost 5 bases, the J end lost 4 bases, and 11 bases lay between the germline ends. This CDR3 spans 13 amino acids. Germline CDR1 reads SNHLY; CDR2 reads FYNNEI. For the CDR3, the DNA is TGTGCCAGCAGTCGAGGGTTCGGCACTGAAGCTTTCTTT. It translates to CASSRGFGTEAFF. The variable domain in full, with the rest retrieved from reference TRBV2 and TRBJ1-1, is EPEVTQTPSHQVTQMGQEVILRCVPISNHLYFYWYRQILGQKVEFLVSFYNNEISEKSEIFDDQFSVERPDGSNFTLKIRSTKLEDSAMYFCASSRGFGTEAFFGQGTRLTVV.

The rearrangement links TRBV2 to TRBJ2-1; D is perhaps TRBD2 (5 bases). The germline V and J ends were trimmed by 6 bases and 4 bases, with 10 bases remaining between them. This CDR3 is 13 amino acids long. The germline V gene encodes CDR1 SNHLY and CDR2 FYNNEI. The CDR3 nucleotides are TGTGCCAGCAGCGACTACCTATACAATGAGCAGTTCTTC. Its protein product is CASSDYLYNEQFF.

This CDR3 reads CASSHLPAGGGTDTQYF. The CDR3 DNA follows: TGCGCCAGCAGCCACCTCCCAGCGGGAGGCGGCACAGATACGCAGTATTTT. This chain uses TRBV4-1 with TRBJ2-3, with 9 positions matching TRBD2. This CDR3 comprises 17 residues. V lost 3 bases, J lost 1 base, and 8 bases stayed unmatched. Germline values: CDR1 MGHRA, CDR2 YSYEKL.

This chain links TRBV18 with TRBJ2-6; 7 bases match TRBD1. This CDR3 region has 17 residues. V shed 2 bases and J 0 bases; nucleotides not matched to a gene: 4. Germline values: CDR1 KGHSH, CDR2 LQKENI. The CDR3 DNA follows: TGTGCCAGCTCACCAACGGGACAGACCTCTGGGGCCAACGTCCTGACTTTC. It specifies CASSPTGQTSGANVLTF.

The CDR3 nucleotides read TGTGCCAGCAGCCCTAGGACAGGGGGGGTGAACAATGAGCAGTTCTTC. Translation gives CASSPRTGGVNNEQFF. The chain is built from TRBV11-3 and TRBJ2-1, with 10 bases that match TRBD1. The CDR3 covers 16 residues. Trimming removed 5 bases from V and 5 bases from J; junction bases left unmatched: 9. The germline gives CDR1 SGHNT, CDR2 YENEEA.

The chain carries TRBV19 and TRBJ2-7; no reliable D call. CDR3 length: 15 amino acids. The germline gives CDR1 LNHDA, CDR2 SQIVND (reference sequence). V lost 3 bases, J lost 0 bases, and 12 bases lay in between. The CDR3 coding sequence is TGTGCCAGTAGTATGATACTACTCTCCTCCTACGAGCAGTACTTC. Its protein product is CASSMILLSSYEQYF.